The rows below give T cell receptor beta chains drawn from one sample of a study of cytomegalovirus exposure and HLA in healthy donors. Here immunoSEQ multiplex PCR was the method, and the copy in TCRdb shows in-frame clones only, minus some. The data show around 100,000 clones, with about 80% seen just once and about 5.4% held by the top ten. The sample taken for sequencing was PBMCs. The receptor set was obtained from a woman younger than 30 in good health and CMV-seropositive. Both conserved end residues are part of each CDR3. D genes are given only for firm matches. The size field is filled for only some rows; it gives once, few, many or a size class.

V gene: TRBV4-1
J gene: TRBJ2-3
D gene: TRBD2
clone size: -
CDR3 DNA: TGCGCCAGCAGCCCTACCCTAGCGGGGGTCACAGATACGCAGTATTTT
CDR3 protein: CASSPTLAGVTDTQYF

V gene: TRBV6-5
J gene: TRBJ1-6
D gene: -
clone size: -
CDR3 DNA: TGTGCCAGCAGCAGAGGAGGGGTTAATTCACCCCTCCACTTT
CDR3 protein: CASSRGGVNSPLHF

V gene: TRBV11-1
J gene: TRBJ1-2
D gene: TRBD1
clone size: -
CDR3 DNA: TGTGCCAGCACCTTAGGAGACAGGGCTCTAGCCCCACACTTC
CDR3 protein: CASTLGDRALAPHF

V gene: TRBV30
J gene: TRBJ2-1
D gene: TRBD2
clone size: -
CDR3 DNA: TGTGCCTGGAGTAGTCTAGCGGGTTACAATGAGCAGTTCTTC
CDR3 protein: CAWSSLAGYNEQFF

V gene: TRBV10-1
J gene: TRBJ2-2
D gene: -
clone size: -
CDR3 DNA: TGCGCCAGCAGTGAGCTAGGCCGTAACACCGGGGAGCTGTTTTTT
CDR3 protein: CASSELGRNTGELFF

V gene: TRBV28
J gene: TRBJ1-5
D gene: -
clone size: -
CDR3 DNA: TGTGCCAGCAGTTTAGCGGCCTATGCCAGGGGTCAGCCCCAGCATTTT
CDR3 protein: CASSLAAYARGQPQHF

V gene: TRBV2
J gene: TRBJ2-3
D gene: TRBD2
clone size: -
CDR3 DNA: TGTGCCAGCAGCCCTCGGACTAGCGGGGGGGCAGATACGCAGTATTTT
CDR3 protein: CASSPRTSGGADTQYF

V gene: TRBV30
J gene: TRBJ1-5
D gene: -
clone size: few
CDR3 DNA: TGTGCCTGGAGTCCGGGGGGTAATCAGCCCCAGCATTTT
CDR3 protein: CAWSPGGNQPQHF

V gene: TRBV6-6
J gene: TRBJ1-1
D gene: TRBD1
clone size: few
CDR3 DNA: TGTGCCAGCAGTTGGGACAGGGCGAACACTGAAGCTTTCTTT
CDR3 protein: CASSWDRANTEAFF

V gene: TRBV10-1
J gene: TRBJ1-6
D gene: TRBD1
clone size: -
CDR3 DNA: TGCGCCAGCAGCCCCGGGACAGGGGTCCGATCACCCCTCCACTTT
CDR3 protein: CASSPGTGVRSPLHF

V gene: TRBV5-1
J gene: TRBJ2-3
D gene: -
clone size: -
CDR3 DNA: TGCGCCAGCAGCTTGATTACCCTAGCGAAGGGTAGCACAGATACGCAGTATTTT
CDR3 protein: CASSLITLAKGSTDTQYF

V gene: TRBV28
J gene: TRBJ2-6
D gene: -
clone size: once
CDR3 DNA: TGTGCCAGCAACTTGCGGGACAGTACCTCTGGGGCCAACGTCCTGACTTTC
CDR3 protein: CASNLRDSTSGANVLTF

V gene: TRBV5-1
J gene: TRBJ2-1
D gene: TRBD2
clone size: -
CDR3 DNA: TGCGCCAGCAGCCAGCTACTAGCGAACAATGAGCAGTTCTTC
CDR3 protein: CASSQLLANNEQFF

V gene: TRBV19
J gene: TRBJ2-7
D gene: -
clone size: -
CDR3 DNA: TGTGCCAGTAGTATTGGAGGGCAGGGTGGAGGGCAGTACTTC
CDR3 protein: CASSIGGQGGGQYF

V gene: TRBV30
J gene: TRBJ2-4
D gene: -
clone size: -
CDR3 DNA: TGTGCCTGGAGTGTAGATTCCCGGAACATTCAGTACTTC
CDR3 protein: CAWSVDSRNIQYF

V gene: TRBV5-1
J gene: TRBJ1-4
D gene: -
clone size: -
CDR3 DNA: TGCGCCAGCAGCCCCCGGGAGGGACTGAATGAAAAACTGTTTTTT
CDR3 protein: CASSPREGLNEKLFF

V gene: TRBV5-1
J gene: TRBJ1-5
D gene: -
clone size: -
CDR3 DNA: TGCGCCAGCAGCTTGAGTGGTGCCGGAGGCAATCAGCCCCAGCATTTT
CDR3 protein: CASSLSGAGGNQPQHF

V gene: TRBV7-9
J gene: TRBJ2-3
D gene: TRBD2
clone size: -
CDR3 DNA: TGTGCCAGCAGCAAAACAAATCTAGCGGGATCCACCACAGATACGCAGTATTTT
CDR3 protein: CASSKTNLAGSTTDTQYF

V gene: TRBV4-2
J gene: TRBJ2-7
D gene: -
clone size: -
CDR3 DNA: TGTGCCAGCAGCCTCCATGGGGGGGCTAGCGGTAACTACGAGCAGTACTTC
CDR3 protein: CASSLHGGASGNYEQYF

V gene: TRBV4-1
J gene: TRBJ2-2
D gene: -
clone size: -
CDR3 DNA: TGCGCCAGCAGCCTAGACCCGACCAGGGGGAACACCGGGGAGCTGTTTTTT
CDR3 protein: CASSLDPTRGNTGELFF

V gene: TRBV30
J gene: TRBJ1-3
D gene: -
clone size: -
CDR3 DNA: TGTGCCTGGAGAGAGACAGCCCTCTCTGGAAACACCATATATTTT
CDR3 protein: CAWRETALSGNTIYF

V gene: TRBV20-1
J gene: TRBJ2-7
D gene: -
clone size: -
CDR3 DNA: TGCAGTGCTAGGCAGGGCTACGAGCAGTACTTC
CDR3 protein: CSARQGYEQYF

V gene: TRBV6-5
J gene: TRBJ2-3
D gene: -
clone size: few
CDR3 DNA: TGTGCCAGCACCGTCGCTGGACGGACACAAGATACGCAGTATTTT
CDR3 protein: CASTVAGRTQDTQYF

V gene: TRBV7-2
J gene: TRBJ2-7
D gene: -
clone size: -
CDR3 DNA: TGTGCCAGCACCTCCCGGGACAACTCCTACGAGCAGTACTTC
CDR3 protein: CASTSRDNSYEQYF

V gene: TRBV6-6
J gene: TRBJ2-5
D gene: -
clone size: -
CDR3 DNA: TGTGCCAGCAGGAACCAGTTACAAGAGACCCAGTACTTC
CDR3 protein: CASRNQLQETQYF

V gene: TRBV2
J gene: TRBJ2-7
D gene: TRBD2
clone size: -
CDR3 DNA: TGTGCCAGCAGTGAAGAAGCGGCGGGAGCGGGAGAATACGAGCAGTACTTC
CDR3 protein: CASSEEAAGAGEYEQYF

V gene: TRBV6-5
J gene: TRBJ1-2
D gene: TRBD1
clone size: -
CDR3 DNA: TGTGCCAGCAGCCCCCCGGGACAGACGAACTATGGCTACACCTTC
CDR3 protein: CASSPPGQTNYGYTF

V gene: TRBV2
J gene: TRBJ2-7
D gene: -
clone size: few
CDR3 DNA: TGTGCCAGCTCAAGTAACAGGGTTCCCGAGCAGTACTTC
CDR3 protein: CASSSNRVPEQYF

V gene: TRBV2
J gene: TRBJ2-7
D gene: -
clone size: -
CDR3 DNA: TGTGCCAGCAGGGCGGAGACGGGTTTAAGCGAGCAGTACTTC
CDR3 protein: CASRAETGLSEQYF

V gene: TRBV7-6
J gene: TRBJ2-5
D gene: -
clone size: -
CDR3 DNA: TGTGCCAGCAGCTCGACCCGGACAATTCAAGAGACCCAGTACTTC
CDR3 protein: CASSSTRTIQETQYF

V gene: TRBV6-1
J gene: TRBJ2-7
D gene: -
clone size: -
CDR3 DNA: TGTGCCAGCAGCCCCTTCCGGAGTACAGCGGGCGAGCAGTACTTC
CDR3 protein: CASSPFRSTAGEQYF

V gene: TRBV4-1
J gene: TRBJ2-2
D gene: TRBD2
clone size: -
CDR3 DNA: TGCGCCAGCAGCCAATCACTAGCGGGAGGGCCGCGCACCGGGGAGCTGTTTTTT
CDR3 protein: CASSQSLAGGPRTGELFF

V gene: TRBV7-7
J gene: TRBJ2-1
D gene: -
clone size: few
CDR3 DNA: TGTGCTAGCAGCCCCGGGGAACCAAGCGAGCAGTTCTTC
CDR3 protein: CASSPGEPSEQFF

V gene: TRBV27
J gene: TRBJ2-6
D gene: -
clone size: few
CDR3 DNA: TGTGACAGCAGTTTATCTCCAGGGACTGGGGCCAACGTCCTGACTTTC
CDR3 protein: CDSSLSPGTGANVLTF

V gene: TRBV27
J gene: TRBJ1-4
D gene: TRBD1
clone size: -
CDR3 DNA: TGTGCCAGCAGTTTATGGGCCCCACAGGGGGTGTGGGAAAAACTGTTTTTT
CDR3 protein: CASSLWAPQGVWEKLFF

V gene: TRBV11-2
J gene: TRBJ2-1
D gene: -
clone size: few
CDR3 DNA: TGTGCCAGCAGCTTAAGCCCTCCCGATAGAGTCCATGAGCAGTTCTTC
CDR3 protein: CASSLSPPDRVHEQFF

V gene: TRBV29-1
J gene: TRBJ2-7
D gene: TRBD1
clone size: -
CDR3 DNA: TGCAGCGCCCGGACAGGGCTCAGCTCCTACGAGCAGTACTTC
CDR3 protein: CSARTGLSSYEQYF

V gene: TRBV5-6
J gene: TRBJ2-1
D gene: TRBD2
clone size: -
CDR3 DNA: TGTGCCAGCAGCTTTGGGACTAGCGCTTTGAATGAGCAGTTCTTC
CDR3 protein: CASSFGTSALNEQFF

V gene: TRBV30
J gene: TRBJ2-7
D gene: TRBD1
clone size: -
CDR3 DNA: TGTGCCTGGAGTGCTGTCGACAGGGCTCGGCAGTACTTC
CDR3 protein: CAWSAVDRARQYF

V gene: TRBV28
J gene: TRBJ2-3
D gene: TRBD2
clone size: -
CDR3 DNA: TGTGCCAGCAGGTCGGTGCGGGAGGGCATAGATACGCAGTATTTT
CDR3 protein: CASRSVREGIDTQYF

V gene: TRBV18
J gene: TRBJ2-1
D gene: -
clone size: -
CDR3 DNA: TGTGCCAGCTCACCACGGGACTTATCCAATGAGCAGTTCTTC
CDR3 protein: CASSPRDLSNEQFF

V gene: TRBV5-1
J gene: TRBJ1-6
D gene: -
clone size: -
CDR3 DNA: TGCGCCAGCAGCTTGGGTACAGAGAGTAATTCACCCCTCCACTTT
CDR3 protein: CASSLGTESNSPLHF

V gene: TRBV28
J gene: TRBJ1-4
D gene: -
clone size: -
CDR3 DNA: TGTGCCAGCACCTGGTGGGGAGGAAGTGAAAAACTGTTTTTT
CDR3 protein: CASTWWGGSEKLFF

V gene: TRBV7-7
J gene: TRBJ2-3
D gene: TRBD2
clone size: -
CDR3 DNA: TGTGCTAGCAGCTTAGGTCTAGCGGAGACAGATACGCAGTATTTT
CDR3 protein: CASSLGLAETDTQYF

V gene: TRBV27
J gene: TRBJ2-6
D gene: -
clone size: few
CDR3 DNA: TGTGCCAGCAGTCCACGTAGCTCTGGGGCCAACGTCCTGACTTTC
CDR3 protein: CASSPRSSGANVLTF

V gene: TRBV11-2
J gene: TRBJ2-7
D gene: TRBD1
clone size: -
CDR3 DNA: TGTGCCAGCGGCAAACTTACAGGGGTCGGCGAGCAGTACTTC
CDR3 protein: CASGKLTGVGEQYF

V gene: TRBV11-2
J gene: TRBJ2-5
D gene: TRBD2
clone size: -
CDR3 DNA: TGTGCCAGCAGCTTCTTGGGACTAGCGGCCCAAGAGACCCAGTACTTC
CDR3 protein: CASSFLGLAAQETQYF

V gene: TRBV5-1
J gene: TRBJ1-5
D gene: -
clone size: -
CDR3 DNA: TGCGCCAGCAGCTTGTACCACAGGGTCAATCAGCCCCAGCATTTT
CDR3 protein: CASSLYHRVNQPQHF

V gene: TRBV6-1
J gene: TRBJ1-1
D gene: TRBD1
clone size: -
CDR3 DNA: TGTGCCAGCAGTGGACAGACAGGGACGAACACTGAAGCTTTCTTT
CDR3 protein: CASSGQTGTNTEAFF

V gene: TRBV25-1
J gene: TRBJ1-1
D gene: -
clone size: once
CDR3 DNA: TGTGCCAGCAGTGATGTAAGGGGCGCGAAGGGGACTGAAGCTTTCTTT
CDR3 protein: CASSDVRGAKGTEAFF

V gene: TRBV7-3
J gene: TRBJ2-3
D gene: -
clone size: -
CDR3 DNA: TGTGCCAGCAGCCCAGTAAGGGGTGGGACAGATACGCAGTATTTT
CDR3 protein: CASSPVRGGTDTQYF

V gene: TRBV6-5
J gene: TRBJ2-6
D gene: -
clone size: -
CDR3 DNA: TGTGCCAGCAGTTTTAAGGGAGACGGGGCCAACGTCCTGACTTTC
CDR3 protein: CASSFKGDGANVLTF